This TCR beta chain originates from a study of cytomegalovirus exposure and HLA in healthy donors. With 60 Vbeta and 13 Jbeta primers, the PCR was carried out. The data were produced by immunoSEQ multiplex PCR, yet TCRdb's version contains in-frame clones alone and is incomplete. The table records about 120,000 clones, about 83% of them present only once. Only a few counts were recorded for this clone. Trimming removed 4 bases at V and 7 bases at J, with 11 bases between. The CDR3 runs 14 residues. Germline assignment: CDR1 SGHTA and CDR2 FQGNSA. J is TRBJ1-6 and V is TRBV7-2, with D perhaps matching TRBD1 (5 bases). Sequenced: PBMCs. The clonotype comes from a woman aged 40 to 55 in good health and CMV-seropositive. The CDR3 sequence: CASSSGRENSPLHF. CDR3 nucleotides: TGTGCCAGCAGCTCAGGCAGGGAAAATTCACCCCTCCACTTT.